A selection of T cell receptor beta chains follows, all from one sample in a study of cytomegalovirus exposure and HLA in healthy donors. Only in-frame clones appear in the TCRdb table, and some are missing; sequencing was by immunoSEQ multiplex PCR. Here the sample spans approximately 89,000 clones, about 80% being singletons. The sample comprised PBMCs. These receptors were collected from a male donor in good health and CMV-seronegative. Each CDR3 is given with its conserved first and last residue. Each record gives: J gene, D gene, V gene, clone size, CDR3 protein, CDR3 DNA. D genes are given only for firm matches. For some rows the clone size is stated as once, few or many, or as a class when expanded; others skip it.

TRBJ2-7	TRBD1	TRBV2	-	CASSEGQGGPYEQYF	TGTGCCAGCAGTGAGGGACAGGGGGGCCCCTACGAGCAGTACTTC
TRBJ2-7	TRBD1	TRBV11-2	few	CASSYHRGTEQYF	TGTGCCAGCAGCTACCACAGGGGCACCGAGCAGTACTTC
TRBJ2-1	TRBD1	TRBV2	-	CAWPSDRVYNEQFF	TGTGCCTGGCCGAGCGACAGGGTCTACAATGAGCAGTTCTTC
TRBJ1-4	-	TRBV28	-	CASSSGAGEKLFF	TGTGCCAGCAGTTCCGGAGCGGGTGAAAAACTGTTTTTT
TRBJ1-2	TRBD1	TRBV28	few	CASSLEGQVYGYTF	TGTGCCAGCAGTTTAGAGGGACAGGTGTATGGCTACACCTTC
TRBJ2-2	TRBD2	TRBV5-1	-	CASSLTAASGSKDTGELFF	TGCGCCAGCAGCTTGACGGCGGCTAGCGGGAGTAAGGACACCGGGGAGCTGTTTTTT
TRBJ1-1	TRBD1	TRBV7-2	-	CASSLMGQGLSTEAFF	TGTGCCAGCAGCTTAATGGGACAGGGTCTGAGCACTGAAGCTTTCTTT
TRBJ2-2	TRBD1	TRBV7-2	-	CASSPATRQGRAGELFF	TGTGCCAGCAGCCCGGCCACTCGACAGGGACGGGCCGGGGAGCTGTTTTTT
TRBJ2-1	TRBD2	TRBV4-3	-	CASSQDQTSGGKFF	TGCGCCAGCAGCCAAGATCAGACTAGCGGGGGTAAATTCTTC
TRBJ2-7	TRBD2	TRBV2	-	CASRAGTSFYEQYF	TGTGCCAGCAGAGCCGGGACTAGCTTCTACGAGCAGTACTTC
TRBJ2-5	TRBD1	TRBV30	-	CAWSGTGNVETQYF	TGTGCCTGGAGTGGGACAGGGAATGTGGAGACCCAGTACTTC
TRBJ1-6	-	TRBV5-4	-	CASSLGGSSSYNSPLHF	TGTGCCAGCAGCTTGGGGGGCTCAAGCTCCTATAATTCACCCCTCCACTTT
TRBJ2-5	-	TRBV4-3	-	CASSQEFSGRETQYF	TGCGCCAGCAGCCAAGAGTTTAGCGGTCGAGAGACCCAGTACTTC
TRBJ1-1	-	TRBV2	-	CASSEEGDTEAFF	TGTGCCAGCAGTGAAGAGGGGGACACTGAAGCTTTCTTT
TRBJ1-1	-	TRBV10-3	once	CAISADRGEAFF	TGTGCCATCAGTGCCGACAGAGGTGAAGCTTTCTTT
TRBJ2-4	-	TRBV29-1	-	CSATGNGAKNIQYF	TGCAGCGCTACAGGGAATGGAGCCAAAAACATTCAGTACTTC
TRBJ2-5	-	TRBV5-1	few	CASSLQGREETQYF	TGCGCCAGCAGCCTTCAGGGGAGGGAAGAGACCCAGTACTTC
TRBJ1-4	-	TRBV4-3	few	CASSQDPDKAFNEKLFF	TGCGCCAGCAGCCAAGACCCGGACAAAGCCTTTAATGAAAAACTGTTTTTT
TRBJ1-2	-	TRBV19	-	CASRLTGFNYGYTF	TGTGCCAGTAGGTTGACAGGATTTAACTATGGCTACACCTTC
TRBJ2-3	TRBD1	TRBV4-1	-	CASSPRYPQGATQYF	TGCGCCAGCAGCCCCCGTTATCCCCAGGGGGCTACGCAGTATTTT
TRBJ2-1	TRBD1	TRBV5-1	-	CASSLEVTGLNEQFF	TGCGCCAGCAGCTTGGAGGTGACAGGGCTCAATGAGCAGTTCTTC
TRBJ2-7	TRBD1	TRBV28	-	CASSLWTAITRGTAVYEQYF	TGTGCCAGCAGTTTATGGACCGCAATCACTAGAGGGACAGCTGTCTACGAGCAGTACTTC
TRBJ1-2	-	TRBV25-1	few	CASKSDTNYGYTF	TGTGCCAGCAAGAGTGACACTAACTATGGCTACACCTTC
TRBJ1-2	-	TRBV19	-	CASSRNYGYTF	TGTGCCAGTAGCAGGAACTATGGCTACACCTTC
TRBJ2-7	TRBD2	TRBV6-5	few	CASSYSGSDSYEQYF	TGTGCCAGCAGTTACAGCGGGAGCGACTCCTACGAGCAGTACTTC
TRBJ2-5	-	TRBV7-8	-	CASSLEEVQETQYF	TGTGCCAGCAGCTTAGAGGAGGTCCAAGAGACCCAGTACTTC
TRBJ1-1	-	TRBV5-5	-	CASSITGKTEAFF	TGTGCCAGCAGCATTACAGGGAAGACTGAAGCTTTCTTT